Listed below are T cell receptor beta chains from one sample, sequenced in a study of T cells in Graves' hyperthyroidism and ophthalmopathy. TCRdb redid the calling of the multiplex PCR reads with MiXCR, one entry per CDR3 protein. The sample carries hundreds of thousands of distinct CDR3 sequences, about 15% recorded once. Input material: blood. The receptors originated from a man aged 18 to 29 with Graves' ophthalmopathy. Both conserved end residues are trimmed from each CDR3.

j_call v_call cdr3_aa
TRBJ2-6 TRBV19 ASTSISSGANVLT
TRBJ1-4 TRBV7-9 ASSLPRTGLATNEKLF
TRBJ2-1 TRBV11-2 ASSLGGSNNEQF
TRBJ1-6 TRBV4-1 ASSQGLSSYNSPLH
TRBJ2-7 TRBV6-1 ASSEYRGGPYEQY
TRBJ2-5 TRBV5-5 ASSLGLAGLQETQY
TRBJ2-2 TRBV29-1 SAQGPNTGELF
TRBJ2-3 TRBV9 ASSVAGASTDTQY
TRBJ2-5 TRBV2 ASTLPRGGTQY
TRBJ1-5 TRBV24-1 ATSESGTANQPQH
TRBJ2-5 TRBV6-1 ASSVPHGGYSGETQY
TRBJ2-5 TRBV19 ASSTQGSTRETQY
TRBJ2-3 TRBV5-6 ASRALGLWGGSTDTQY
TRBJ1-2 TRBV12-3/TRBV12-4 ASSPASMLAYGYT
TRBJ1-1 TRBV11-2 ASSRQEGWAEAF
TRBJ2-1 TRBV5-1 ASSFDSSSYNEQF
TRBJ1-2 TRBV4-1 ASSQVWARTEYGYT
TRBJ1-1 TRBV29-1 SVEDTRGAEAF
TRBJ1-4 TRBV5-8 ASSFGPRDEKLF
TRBJ1-4 TRBV19 ASSIGTGGHVREKLF